The 8 T cell receptor beta chains below come from one sample, sequenced in a study of regulatory T cells in long-lasting Graves disease. According to the study, TCR beta libraries were built with iRepertoire HTBI primers and CDR3-region Arm-PCR. TCRdb fed the multiplex PCR reads into MiXCR, producing one record per CDR3 protein. The sample lists around 430,000 distinct CDR3 sequences, approximately 23% occurring once. Time point noted: persistent/refractory GD, antithyroid drugs over 5 years with positive TRAb. RNA extracted from PBMCs served as the sequencing template. Sequences were derived from peripheral blood mononuclear cells (PBMCs), sampled when the disease was refractory, from a patient treated with antithyroid drugs. These receptors were collected from a female donor with Graves disease.

This clonotype was detected a few times. The rearrangement uses TRBV7-2 and TRBJ2-7, with 13 bases identical to TRBD2. The germline V gene encodes CDR1 SGHTA and CDR2 FQGNSA. V gave up 6 bases and J gave up 2 bases; unmatched junction bases: 7. This CDR3 is built from 16 residues. CDR3: CASRRTSGGTTYEQYF. For the CDR3, the DNA is TGTGCCAGCAGGAGGACTAGCGGGGGCACAACCTACGAGCAGTACTTC.

This clonotype was seen repeatedly, ten times or more. V is TRBV28 and J is TRBJ1-5; a possible D gene is TRBD1 (5 bases). V lost 11 bases and J 2 bases, leaving 10 bases between the germline ends. Germline lookup yields CDR1 MDHEN and CDR2 SYDVKM. This CDR3 is 12 amino acids long. The CDR3 DNA is TGTGCCGGCGGGGGGGGCAATCAGCCCCAGCATTTT. Translated, it gives CAGGGGNQPQHF.

The chain carries TRBV10-3 and TRBJ1-1, with 9 nucleotides matching TRBD1. Looked up from germline, CDR1 is ENHRY and CDR2 is SYGVKD. V lost 4 bases and J lost 1; bases outside the gene matches: 1. The CDR3 totals 14 residues. CDR3 sequence reads: CAISGGQGNTEAFF. CDR3 in DNA: TGTGCCATCAGTGGGGGACAGGGGAACACTGAAGCTTTCTTT.

The chain joins TRBV7-3 to TRBJ1-2; D is uncertain. Germline assignment: CDR1 SGHTA and CDR2 FQGTGA. Trimming took off 4 bases at V and 0 bases at J, with 6 bases between the two ends. CDR3 length: 13 residues. The DNA for the CDR3 is TGTGCCAGCAGCTCGAGTCCTAACTATGGCTACACCTTC. It is translated as CASSSSPNYGYTF.

This clonotype was seen more than once but under ten times. The chain links TRBV5-1 to TRBJ1-2, with D possibly TRBD1 on 5 matching bases. Germline-derived CDR1 and CDR2 are SGHRS and YFSETQ. V shed 7 bases and J shed 6 bases, with 13 bases lying between them. The CDR3 is 12 residues long. The CDR3 bases are TGCGCCAGCGGCTGGGGGGGACATGGCTACACCTTC. This sequence encodes CASGWGGHGYTF.

This clonotype was recorded at least ten times. The V call is TRBV6-2 or TRBV6-3, the J call TRBJ1-4; tentatively, D is TRBD1 (5 bases). CDR1 and CDR2 from the germline V gene are MNHEY and SVGEGT. The V and J ends lost 5 bases and 8 bases respectively, with 21 bases between them. This CDR3 comprises 16 residues. CDR3 in amino acids: CASSEPLGGAGEKLFF. The CDR3 DNA sequence: TGTGCCAGCAGTGAACCCCTTGGAGGGGCAGGGGAAAAACTGTTTTTT.

This clonotype was counted between two and nine times. This chain joins TRBV30 and TRBJ1-1; D gene unclear. CDR1 is GTSNPN, CDR2 SVGIG, per germline (reference sequence). Between the trimmed V and J ends, which lost 4 bases and 1 base, there was a span of 10 bases. CDR3 length: 13 amino acids. CDR3 loop: CAWKRAENTEAFF. The CDR3 nucleotides read TGTGCCTGGAAAAGGGCCGAGAACACTGAAGCTTTCTTT.

As DNA, the CDR3 is TGCAGTGCGACGGCCCGGGACAGGGGTACCTACGAGCAGTACTTC. Translated, it gives CSATARDRGTYEQYF. This rearrangement joins TRBV20-1 to TRBJ2-7; 10 nucleotides align to TRBD1. CDR3 length: 15 residues. Germline-derived CDR1 and CDR2 are DFQATT and SNEGSKA (reference sequence). V was pared by 6 bases and J by 2 bases, with 10 bases of the junction left unmatched.